Each of the 28 T cell receptor beta chains below was sequenced from the same sample in a study of blood T cell repertoires in COVID-19. Method: immunoSEQ multiplex PCR; TCRdb's copy keeps in-frame clones and lacks some. The table lists some 64,000 clones, over 55% of them singletons, with around 5.1% in the top ten. Sequenced sample: peripheral blood. Receptors were obtained from a woman in her 70s with COVID-19, enrolled during active disease.

This chain links TRBV2 with TRBJ2-3, with 10 bases matching TRBD2. V lost 6 bases, J lost 0 bases, and 3 bases stayed unmatched. Per the germline V gene, CDR1 is SNHLY and CDR2 is FYNNEI. The CDR3 has 15 amino acids. CDR3 loop: CASRRTSGSTDTQYF. CDR3 nucleotide sequence: TGTGCCAGCAGGCGGACTAGCGGTAGCACAGATACGCAGTATTTT. Full variable domain (rest looked up from reference TRBV2 and TRBJ2-3): EPEVTQTPSHQVTQMGQEVILRCVPISNHLYFYWYRQILGQKVEFLVSFYNNEISEKSEIFDDQFSVERPDGSNFTLKIRSTKLEDSAMYFCASRRTSGSTDTQYFGPGTRLTVL.

This chain uses TRBV2 with TRBJ1-5; the match to TRBD1 covers 7 bases. Germline V gives CDR1 SNHLY, CDR2 FYNNEI. The CDR3 has 13 amino acids. Losses at the gene ends were 6 bases for V and 5 bases for J; bases not matched to a gene: 4. The DNA for the CDR3 is TGTGCCAGCAGGCCCGACAGGGATCAGCCCCAGCATTTT. Amino acids: CASRPDRDQPQHF.

Written as DNA, the CDR3 is TGTGCCAGCAGCTTCTCTAGCGGGGGGATGGAGACCCAGTACTTC. Its translation: CASSFSSGGMETQYF. The rearrangement uses TRBV7-2 and TRBJ2-5; the match to TRBD2 covers 11 bases. The J segment lost 5 bases and the V segment lost 3 bases, leaving 5 bases of the junction unmatched. The CDR3 spans 15 residues. Germline CDR1 SGHTA, CDR2 FQGNSA.

The rearrangement links TRBV11-1 to TRBJ1-1; TRBD1 might be the D (5 bases). CDR3 length: 14 amino acids. V was trimmed by 6 bases and J by 1 base, leaving 12 bases between them. Germline CDR1 is SGHAT and CDR2 is FQDESV (reference sequence). CDR3 protein: CASSRTGANTEAFF. Here the CDR3 DNA reads TGTGCCAGCAGTCGAACAGGTGCGAACACTGAAGCTTTCTTT.

V and J are TRBV9 and TRBJ2-5; 12 bases are a match to TRBD2. Germline CDR1 and CDR2: SGDLS and YYNGEE. Trimming at V came to 2 bases and at J to 5 bases, leaving 4 bases not matched to a gene. The CDR3 covers 15 residues. CDR3 loop: CASSVPSGGVETQYF. Here the CDR3 DNA reads TGTGCCAGCAGCGTCCCTAGCGGGGGGGTTGAGACCCAGTACTTC.

V gene TRBV19 combines with J gene TRBJ1-3; 8 bases map to TRBD1. Germline CDR1 is LNHDA and CDR2 is SQIVND (reference sequence). J gave up 0 bases and V 7 bases, and 2 bases lay outside the gene matches. The CDR3 runs to 14 residues. DNA for the CDR3: TGTGCCAGTATGGACAGGGCCTCTGGAAACACCATATATTTT. This sequence encodes CASMDRASGNTIYF.

The chain uses TRBV6-1 and TRBJ1-5; 7 bases are a match to TRBD1. The CDR3 length is 15 residues. The J segment lost 6 bases and the V segment lost 3 bases, leaving 8 bases of the junction unmatched. Germline V gene lookup returns CDR1 MNHNS and CDR2 SASEGT. The CDR3 DNA reads TGTGCCAGCAGTGAGACAGGGACGTCCGGTCAGCCCCAGCATTTT. Encoded protein: CASSETGTSGQPQHF.

This chain connects TRBV18 to TRBJ2-3; D might be TRBD2 (6 bases). The CDR3 contains 15 residues. The germline CDR1 and CDR2 sequences are KGHSH and LQKENI. Trimming pared 3 bases from V and 7 bases from J, leaving 17 bases between. This CDR3 reads CASSPVRGSGNTQYF. In nucleotides, the CDR3 is TGTGCCAGCTCACCGGTCCGGGGGAGCGGCAATACGCAGTATTTT.

The chain combines TRBV6-5 with TRBJ1-2, with D maybe TRBD1 (6 bases). The CDR3 is 14 amino acids. Germline CDR1 is MNHEY and CDR2 is SVGAGI. The V gene lost 7 bases and the J gene lost 8 bases, with 20 bases spanning the gap. The CDR3 sequence is CASTVQGGTDGYTF. As DNA, the CDR3 is TGTGCCAGCACTGTTCAAGGGGGAACGGACGGCTACACCTTC.

The chain is built from TRBV3-1 (or the pseudogene TRBV3-2) and TRBJ1-1; D call uncertain. The CDR3 extends over 13 amino acids. Germline lookup yields CDR1 LGHDT and CDR2 YNNKEL (reference sequence). V dropped 2 bases and J dropped 5 bases, with 9 bases sitting between them. The CDR3 is CASSQYPETEAFF. The CDR3 DNA reads TGTGCCAGCAGCCAATACCCGGAGACTGAAGCTTTCTTT.

The chain uses TRBV5-1 and TRBJ1-1; TRBD1 is a possible D gene (5 bases). Germline lookup yields CDR1 SGHRS and CDR2 YFSETQ. This CDR3 has 16 amino acids. Deletions cut 0 bases from V and 0 bases from J, with 12 bases between. In DNA form, the CDR3 reads TGCGCCAGCAGCTTGGCGGGGGGGAGCATGAACACTGAAGCTTTCTTT. Its translation: CASSLAGGSMNTEAFF.

V is TRBV14 and J is TRBJ2-7, with 13 nucleotides matching TRBD2. There are 16 residues in the CDR3. Germline V gene data show CDR1 as SGHDN and CDR2 as FVKESK. The V gene end was trimmed by 1 base and the J gene end by 0 bases; junction bases not matched to a gene: 0. The CDR3 sequence: CASSQGLAGGSYEQYV. The CDR3 DNA is TGTGCCAGCAGCCAAGGACTAGCGGGAGGCTCCTACGAGCAGTACGTC.

This clone was seen more than once but under ten times. The chain has TRBV4-3 and TRBJ2-7; no clear D. Looked up from germline, CDR1 is LGHNA and CDR2 is YSLEER. Trimming took 3 bases from V and 6 from J, leaving 12 bases between them. The length of the CDR3 is 13 residues. Written as DNA, the CDR3 is TGCGCCAGCAGCCAGGGCTTAGGTGTCGAGCAGTACTTC. The encoded protein is CASSQGLGVEQYF.

The chain combines TRBV7-2 with TRBJ2-5; TRBD2 is a possible D gene (7 bases). The CDR3 has 13 amino acids. The V gene lost 6 bases and the J gene lost 4 bases, with 12 bases spanning the gap. Germline loops: CDR1 SGHTA, CDR2 FQGNSA. The CDR3 DNA follows: TGTGCCAGCAGTCGGGGGGCCGGAGAGACCCAGTACTTC. Its translation is CASSRGAGETQYF.

This chain connects TRBV7-9 to TRBJ1-1; the match to TRBD1 covers 8 bases. The germline V gene encodes CDR1 SEHNR and CDR2 FQNEAQ (reference sequence). Trimming took 6 bases from V and 2 from J; bases not matched to a gene: 11. The CDR3 covers 16 residues. CDR3 nucleotides: TGTGCCAGCAGACGTCCCGGGACAGGTCTAAACACTGAAGCTTTCTTT. Translating gives CASRRPGTGLNTEAFF.

The chain couples TRBV6-6 to TRBJ1-2; 7 nucleotides line up with TRBD1. This CDR3 region has 13 residues. CDR1 and CDR2 from the germline V gene are MNHNY and SVGAGI (reference sequence). Trimming took 6 bases from V and 5 from J; bases not matched to a gene: 6. The CDR3 region has the DNA TGTGCCAGCAGATTGGGACAGATATATGGCTACACCTTC. As protein: CASRLGQIYGYTF.

V gene TRBV7-2 combines with J gene TRBJ1-2; possibly TRBD1 for D (6 bases). The CDR3 covers 13 residues. Germline CDR1 is SGHTA and CDR2 is FQGNSA. V gave up 5 bases and J gave up 4 bases, with 11 bases separating them. CDR3 residues: CASSPGQPYGYTF. The CDR3 region has the DNA TGTGCCAGCAGCCCTGGACAGCCCTATGGCTACACCTTC.

The chain is built from TRBV19 and TRBJ1-5; D gene uncertain. CDR1 and CDR2 (germline): LNHDA, SQIVND (reference sequence). This CDR3 region has 16 residues. The V and J ends lost 5 bases and 5 bases respectively, with 19 bases between them. In nucleotides, the CDR3 is TGTGCCAGTAGTCGCGACGGCAGTATGAGCGATCAGCCCCAGCATTTT. It encodes CASSRDGSMSDQPQHF.

There are a few counts of this clone. V usage is TRBV7-8 and J usage is TRBJ1-1, with a tentative D call TRBD1 (5 bases). The CDR3 length is 14 residues. Trimming cost V 2 bases and J 2 bases, with 9 bases left between them. Germline loops: CDR1 SGHVS, CDR2 FQNEAQ. The CDR3 nucleotides read TGTGCCAGCAGCTTATCAGGGCGTAACACTGAAGCTTTCTTT. Protein product: CASSLSGRNTEAFF.

This chain connects TRBV9 to TRBJ2-1, with 9 bases fitting TRBD2. The trim removed 4 bases at V and 10 bases at J, leaving 6 bases unmatched. The CDR3 runs 13 residues. Germline loops: CDR1 SGDLS, CDR2 YYNGEE. The CDR3 protein is CASSPRLAAEQFF. The CDR3 coding sequence is TGTGCCAGCAGCCCCCGACTAGCGGCGGAGCAGTTCTTC.

This chain connects TRBV5-5 to TRBJ2-3; 11 bases are shared with TRBD2. Germline values: CDR1 SGHKS, CDR2 YYEKEE (reference sequence). With 3 bases clipped from V and 8 bases from J, the junction kept 17 bases outside the gene matches. This CDR3 region has 18 residues. The CDR3 is CASSSGVAGGLWEATQYF. CDR3 coding DNA: TGTGCCAGCAGCTCTGGGGTAGCGGGGGGGCTCTGGGAAGCTACGCAGTATTTT. The full variable domain, with the rest looked up from reference TRBV5-5 and TRBJ2-3, is DAGVTQSPTHLIKTRGQQVTLRCSPISGHKSVSWYQQVLGQGPQFIFQYYEKEERGRGNFPDRFSARQFPNYSSELNVNALLLGDSALYLCASSSGVAGGLWEATQYFGPGTRLTVL.

Only a few counts were recorded for this clone. The CDR3 region is CASSYSTGIITEAFF. The CDR3 DNA reads TGTGCCAGCAGTTACTCGACAGGTATTATAACTGAAGCTTTCTTT. The chain joins TRBV6-5 to TRBJ1-1; D may be TRBD1 (6 bases). The germline V gene encodes CDR1 MNHEY and CDR2 SVGAGI. The CDR3 runs 15 residues. V lost 0 bases, J lost 5 bases, and 13 bases lay in between.

The CDR3 DNA follows: TGTGCCAGCAACGGGGGGGCGCATCACAATGAGCAGTTCTTC. Protein sequence: CASNGGAHHNEQFF. The chain joins TRBV6-6 to TRBJ2-1; the match to TRBD2 covers 8 bases. This CDR3 region has 14 residues. Per germline, CDR1 MNHNY and CDR2 SVGAGI (reference sequence). The V and J ends lost 7 bases and 5 bases, in that order; junction bases with no gene match: 7.

The V gene is TRBV7-3, the J gene TRBJ2-5; maybe TRBD2 (6 bases). Germline V gives CDR1 SGHTA, CDR2 FQGTGA. The V and J ends lost 5 bases and 5 bases respectively, with 12 bases between them. The CDR3 is 13 amino acids. The CDR3 loop reads CASSGGPSETQYF. The CDR3 DNA sequence: TGTGCCAGCAGCGGAGGGCCCTCGGAGACCCAGTACTTC.

A few counts support this clone. The genes are TRBV5-1 and TRBJ1-6, with TRBD1 identical over 7 bases. The CDR3 spans 14 residues. Germline CDR1 is SGHRS and CDR2 is YFSETQ. Trimming cost V 5 bases and J 9 bases; bases outside gene matches: 8. The CDR3 is CASRPEGGGSPLHF. CDR3 nucleotides: TGCGCCAGCAGACCCGAAGGGGGCGGTTCACCCCTCCACTTT.

The V and J genes are TRBV6-5 and TRBJ1-1, with TRBD1 as a possible D gene (6 bases). The CDR3 runs 14 residues. Germline V gene lookup returns CDR1 MNHEY and CDR2 SVGAGI. V lost 7 bases to trimming and J lost 4 bases, with 16 bases between them. The CDR3 is CASTIQGKGTEAFF. The CDR3 DNA sequence: TGTGCCAGCACTATACAGGGAAAAGGCACTGAAGCTTTCTTT.

The chain recombines TRBV28 with TRBJ2-7; TRBD1 aligns across 7 bases. This CDR3 has 12 amino acids. Germline V gene sequence: CDR1 MDHEN, CDR2 SYDVKM. J was trimmed by 3 bases and V by 7 bases; bases with no gene match: 3. DNA of the CDR3: TGTGCCAGCATGGGACAGCTCTACGAGCAGTACTTC. It translates to CASMGQLYEQYF.

This clone was found a few times. One junction end disagrees with the germline gene, perhaps due to a read error. The chain uses TRBV6-5 and TRBJ1-2; D not resolved. CDR3 length equals 11 residues. Germline V gives CDR1 MNHEY, CDR2 SVGAGI. Here the CDR3 DNA reads TGTGCCAGCAGCCCGGCGCCCCGACTCTCCTTC. Protein: CASSPAPRLSF.